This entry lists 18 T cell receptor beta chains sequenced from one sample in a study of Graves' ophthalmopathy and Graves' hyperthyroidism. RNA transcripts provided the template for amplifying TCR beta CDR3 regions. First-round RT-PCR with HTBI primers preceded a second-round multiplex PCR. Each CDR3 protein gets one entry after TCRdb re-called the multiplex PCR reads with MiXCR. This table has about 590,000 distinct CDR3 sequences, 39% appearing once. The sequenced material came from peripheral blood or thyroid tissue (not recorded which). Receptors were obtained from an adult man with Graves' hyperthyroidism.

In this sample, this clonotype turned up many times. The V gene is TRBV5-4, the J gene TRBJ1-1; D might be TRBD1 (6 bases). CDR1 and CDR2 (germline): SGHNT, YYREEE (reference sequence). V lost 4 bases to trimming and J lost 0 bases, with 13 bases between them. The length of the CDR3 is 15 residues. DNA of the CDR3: TGTGCCAGCAGCATTCCAACAGGGTTGAACACTGAAGCTTTCTTT. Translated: CASSIPTGLNTEAFF. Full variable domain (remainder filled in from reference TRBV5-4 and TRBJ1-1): ETGVTQSPTHLIKTRGQQVTLRCSSQSGHNTVSWYQQALGQGPQFIFQYYREEENGRGNFPPRFSGLQFPNYSSELNVNALELDDSALYLCASSIPTGLNTEAFFGQGTRLTVV.

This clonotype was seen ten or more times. For the CDR3, the DNA is TGCAGTGCTAGAGATGGGACAGGGAGATTCAGGAATCAGCCCCAGCATTTT. Its protein is CSARDGTGRFRNQPQHF. The genes are TRBV20-1 and TRBJ1-5; 9 nucleotides agree with TRBD1. J gave up 4 bases and V 0 bases, and 10 bases lay outside the gene matches. This CDR3 spans 17 amino acids. From germline, CDR1 is DFQATT and CDR2 SNEGSKA (reference sequence).

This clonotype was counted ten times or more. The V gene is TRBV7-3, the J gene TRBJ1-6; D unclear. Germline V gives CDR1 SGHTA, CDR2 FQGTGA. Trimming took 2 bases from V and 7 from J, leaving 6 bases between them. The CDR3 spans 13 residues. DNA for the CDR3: TGTGCCAGCAGCTTAGACCTCAATTCACCCCTCCACTTT. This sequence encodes CASSLDLNSPLHF.

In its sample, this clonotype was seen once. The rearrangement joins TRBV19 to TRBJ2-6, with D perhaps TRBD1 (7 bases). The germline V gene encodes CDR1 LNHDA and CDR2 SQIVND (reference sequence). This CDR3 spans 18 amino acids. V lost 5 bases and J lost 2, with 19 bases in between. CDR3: CASSDPGQGGAGANVLTF. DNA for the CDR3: TGTGCCAGTAGTGACCCGGGGCAGGGGGGAGCTGGGGCCAACGTCCTGACTTTC.

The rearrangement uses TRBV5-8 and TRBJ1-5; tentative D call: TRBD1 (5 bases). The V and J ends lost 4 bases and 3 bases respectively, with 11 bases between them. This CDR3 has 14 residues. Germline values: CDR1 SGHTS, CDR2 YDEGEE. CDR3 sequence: CASSTGPNNQPQHF. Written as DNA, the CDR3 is TGTGCCAGCAGCACGGGACCGAACAATCAGCCCCAGCATTTT.

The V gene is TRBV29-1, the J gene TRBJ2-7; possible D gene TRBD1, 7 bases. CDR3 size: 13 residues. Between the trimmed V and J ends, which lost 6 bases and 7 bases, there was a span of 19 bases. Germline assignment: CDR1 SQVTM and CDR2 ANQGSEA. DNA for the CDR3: TGCAGCGTCAGGGGGGTCTCCTACAATGAGCAGTACTTC. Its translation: CSVRGVSYNEQYF.

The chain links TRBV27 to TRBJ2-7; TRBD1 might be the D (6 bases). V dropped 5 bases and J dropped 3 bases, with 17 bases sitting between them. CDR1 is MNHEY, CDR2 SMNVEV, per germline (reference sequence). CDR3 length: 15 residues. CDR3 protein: CASSEVPARGYEQYF. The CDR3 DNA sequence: TGTGCCAGCAGTGAGGTACCGGCCAGGGGCTACGAGCAGTACTTC.

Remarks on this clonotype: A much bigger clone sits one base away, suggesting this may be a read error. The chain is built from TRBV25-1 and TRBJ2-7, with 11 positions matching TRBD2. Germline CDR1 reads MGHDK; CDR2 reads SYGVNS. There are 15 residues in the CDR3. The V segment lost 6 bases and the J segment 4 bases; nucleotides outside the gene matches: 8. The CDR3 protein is CASSLEASGRYEQYF. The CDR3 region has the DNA TGTGCCAGCAGCTTAGAGGCTAGCGGGAGGTACGAGCAGTACTTC.

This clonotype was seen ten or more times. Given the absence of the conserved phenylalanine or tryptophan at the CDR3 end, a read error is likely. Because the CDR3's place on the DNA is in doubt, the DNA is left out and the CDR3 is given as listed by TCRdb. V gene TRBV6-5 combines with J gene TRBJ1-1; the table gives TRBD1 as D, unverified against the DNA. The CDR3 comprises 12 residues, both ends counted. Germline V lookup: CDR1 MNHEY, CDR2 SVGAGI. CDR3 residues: CASSYSGAGGNS.

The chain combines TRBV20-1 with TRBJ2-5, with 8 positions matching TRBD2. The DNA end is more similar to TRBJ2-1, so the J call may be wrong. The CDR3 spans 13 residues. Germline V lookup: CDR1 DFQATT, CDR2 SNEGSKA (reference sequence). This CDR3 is CSARGGGPNEQFF. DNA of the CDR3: TGCAGTGCTAGAGGCGGGGGGCCTAATGAGCAGTTCTTC.

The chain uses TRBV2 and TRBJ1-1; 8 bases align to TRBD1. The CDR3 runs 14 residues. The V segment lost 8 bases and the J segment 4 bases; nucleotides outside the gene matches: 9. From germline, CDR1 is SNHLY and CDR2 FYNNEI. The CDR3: CASEPTGGGTEAFF. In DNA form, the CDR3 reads TGTGCCAGCGAGCCAACAGGGGGGGGCACTGAAGCTTTCTTT.

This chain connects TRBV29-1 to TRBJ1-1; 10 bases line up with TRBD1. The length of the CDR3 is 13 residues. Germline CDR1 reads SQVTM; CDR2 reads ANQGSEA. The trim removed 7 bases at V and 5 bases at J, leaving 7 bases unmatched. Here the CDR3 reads CSGWTGGQTEAFF. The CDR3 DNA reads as TGCAGCGGCTGGACAGGGGGTCAGACTGAAGCTTTCTTT.

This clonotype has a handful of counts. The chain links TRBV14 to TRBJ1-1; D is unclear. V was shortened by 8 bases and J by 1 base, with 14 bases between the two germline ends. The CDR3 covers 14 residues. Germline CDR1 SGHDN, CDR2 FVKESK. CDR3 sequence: CASSPRGQNTEAFF. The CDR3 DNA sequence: TGTGCCAGCTCACCACGAGGGCAGAACACTGAAGCTTTCTTT. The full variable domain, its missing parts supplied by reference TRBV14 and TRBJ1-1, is EAGVTQFPSHSVIEKGQTVTLRCDPISGHDNLYWYRRVMGKEIKFLLHFVKESKQDESGMPNNRFLAERTGGTYSTLKVQPAELEDSGVYFCASSPRGQNTEAFFGQGTRLTVV.

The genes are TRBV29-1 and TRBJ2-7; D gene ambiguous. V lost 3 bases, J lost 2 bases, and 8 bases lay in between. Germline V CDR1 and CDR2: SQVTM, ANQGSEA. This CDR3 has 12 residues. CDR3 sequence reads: CSVEGRAYEQYF. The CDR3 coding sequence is TGCAGCGTTGAGGGCAGAGCCTACGAGCAGTACTTC.

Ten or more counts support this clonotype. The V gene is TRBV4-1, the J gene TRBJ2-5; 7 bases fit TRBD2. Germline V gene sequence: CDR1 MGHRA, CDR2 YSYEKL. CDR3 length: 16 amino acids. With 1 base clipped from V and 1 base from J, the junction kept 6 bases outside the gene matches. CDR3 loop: CASSQVWLAVQETQYF. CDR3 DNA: TGCGCCAGCAGCCAAGTATGGCTAGCGGTCCAAGAGACCCAGTACTTC.

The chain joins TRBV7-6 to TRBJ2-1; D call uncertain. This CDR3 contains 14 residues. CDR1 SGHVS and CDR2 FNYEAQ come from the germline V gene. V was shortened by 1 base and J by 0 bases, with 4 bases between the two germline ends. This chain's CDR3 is CASSLGNSYNEQFF. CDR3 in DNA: TGTGCCAGCAGCTTAGGGAACTCCTACAATGAGCAGTTCTTC.

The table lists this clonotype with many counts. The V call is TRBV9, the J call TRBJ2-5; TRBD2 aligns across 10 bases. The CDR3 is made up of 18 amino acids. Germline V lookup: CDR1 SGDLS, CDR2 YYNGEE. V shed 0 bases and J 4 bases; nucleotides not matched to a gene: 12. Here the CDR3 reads CASSVEPTSGRAGETQYF. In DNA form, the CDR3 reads TGTGCCAGCAGCGTAGAACCTACCAGCGGGAGGGCCGGAGAGACCCAGTACTTC.

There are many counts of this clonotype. CDR3 nucleotide sequence: TGTGCCAGCAGCCCCTCAGGGGGCAATCAGCCCCAGCATTTT. Its protein is CASSPSGGNQPQHF. V is TRBV6-5 and J is TRBJ1-5, with a tentative D call TRBD1 (6 bases). Trimming left V 6 bases short and J 2 bases short, with 11 bases between. The germline gives CDR1 MNHEY, CDR2 SVGAGI. There are 14 residues in the CDR3.